The rows below give T cell receptor beta chains drawn from one sample of a study of CD8+CD57+ T cells in acquired aplastic anemia. TCRdb independently ran MiXCR on the reads; one entry per CDR3 protein. Altogether approximately 170,000 distinct CDR3 sequences are present, 40% to 55% being singletons, with the ten largest covering 3.2%. The material sequenced was sorted CD4+, CD8+, or CD8+CD57+ T cells (not recorded which) from PBMCs. All receptors come from a human donor with aplastic anemia. Both conserved end residues are trimmed from each CDR3. Fields, in order: CDR3 protein, J gene, V gene.

ASSLSPQEPWETQY TRBJ2-5 TRBV7-3
SASESGQSYGYT TRBJ1-2 TRBV20-1
ASRLTANT TRBJ1-2 TRBV7-3
ATGSRSSYNSPLH TRBJ1-6 TRBV6-2/TRBV6-3
ASSPLAGGNTGELF TRBJ2-2 TRBV4-2
ASSLMDGYT TRBJ1-2 TRBV7-9
ASSTDSYGYT TRBJ1-2 TRBV10-2
AISGLAGGELF TRBJ2-2 TRBV10-3
ASSTHTKGNTEAF TRBJ1-1 TRBV6-1
ASPGQNYGYT TRBJ1-2 TRBV6-1
SARDRIVGSTDTQY TRBJ2-3 TRBV20-1
ASSQGQINNEQF TRBJ2-1 TRBV3-1
ASSYSRTSGGQETQY TRBJ2-5 TRBV6-5
ASSYGGMNEKLF TRBJ1-4 TRBV6-5
ASSPPWIAGELF TRBJ2-2 TRBV19
ASSMLADEQF TRBJ2-1 TRBV19
ASSEYAGSEQY TRBJ2-7 TRBV25-1
ATSRDLRISGNTIY TRBJ1-3 TRBV15
ATSSPYGEQY TRBJ2-7 TRBV15
ATSRENTYTEAF TRBJ1-1 TRBV15
ASKRTSGNSGELF TRBJ2-2 TRBV12-3/TRBV12-4
ASSWDRGVYGYT TRBJ1-2 TRBV5-8